This entry features one T cell receptor beta chain sequence. This sample is drawn from a study of T cell changes during pregnancy in multiple sclerosis. This CDR3 has 14 residues. The V and J ends lost 3 bases and 8 bases, in that order; junction bases with no gene match: 6. From germline, CDR1 is PRHDT and CDR2 FYEKMQ (reference sequence). Method: immunoSEQ multiplex PCR; TCRdb's copy keeps in-frame clones and lacks some. The sample includes over 65,000 clones, around 90% of them seen just once. The TCR sequence derives from a female donor with multiple sclerosis, enrolled in a pregnancy study. The chain carries TRBV13 and TRBJ1-4; 7 nucleotides line up with TRBD1. Source: peripheral blood, taken in the second trimester of pregnancy. The CDR3 region has the DNA TGTGCCAGCAGCTTGGGCAGGGGGAAGGAAAAACTGTTTTTT. This translates into CASSLGRGKEKLFF.